Presented here are 8 T cell receptor beta chains from one specimen sequenced in a study of T cell responses to AZD1222 COVID-19 vaccine. The table came from immunoSEQ multiplex PCR; TCRdb's copy has only in-frame clones and leaves some out. The sample records 100,000 to 150,000 clones, 90% being singletons. The sequencing here drew on peripheral blood, taken on day 0 of MenACWY control vaccination. Source of these receptors: an adult in good health.

V gene TRBV4-1 combines with J gene TRBJ2-7, with 11 positions matching TRBD2. CDR3 length: 16 residues. Germline CDR1 MGHRA, CDR2 YSYEKL. Unmatched junction bases numbered 7, after V lost 3 bases and J lost 3 bases. The CDR3 reads CASSHLLAGGIYEQYF. The CDR3 nucleotides are TGCGCCAGCAGCCATCTTCTAGCGGGAGGTATCTACGAGCAGTACTTC.

This rearrangement joins TRBV12-3 or TRBV12-4 to TRBJ1-5; D call uncertain. CDR3 length: 13 amino acids. The ends were cut back, 3 bases at V and 7 bases at J, with 10 bases in the middle. The CDR3 is CASSLDLRQPQHF. The CDR3 nucleotides read TGTGCCAGCAGTTTGGACCTTAGGCAGCCCCAGCATTTT.

The chain is built from TRBV30 and TRBJ2-7; the D is unclear. The ends were cut back, 3 bases at V and 0 bases at J, with 9 bases in the middle. The CDR3 sequence is 13 residues long. CDR1 is GTSNPN, CDR2 SVGIG, per germline (reference sequence). The CDR3 DNA is TGTGCCTGGAGCCCACAAGACTCCTACGAGCAGTACTTC. Its protein product is CAWSPQDSYEQYF.

CDR3 bases: TGTGCCATCAGTGGCCGGACAGCAGCATCCGATACGCAGTATTTT. Protein: CAISGRTAASDTQYF. The chain recombines TRBV10-3 with TRBJ2-3; D possibly corresponds to TRBD1 (6 bases). The CDR3 totals 15 residues. Germline-derived CDR1 and CDR2 are ENHRY and SYGVKD. The V and J ends lost 4 bases and 6 bases respectively, with 17 bases between them.

The chain combines TRBV12-3 or TRBV12-4 with TRBJ1-1; no reliable D call. V lost 9 bases and J lost 0, with 11 bases in between. The length of the CDR3 is 13 residues. CDR3 bases: TGTGCCAGTAGACTGCAGATGAACACTGAAGCTTTCTTT. Translating gives CASRLQMNTEAFF.

The chain recombines TRBV10-2 with TRBJ2-2, with TRBD1 identical over 10 bases. V was clipped by 6 bases and J by 4 bases; unmatched bases: 5. This CDR3 region has 15 residues. Germline CDR1 is WSHSY and CDR2 is SAAADI. The CDR3 nucleotides read TGCGCCAGCAGATCGGGACAGGGGAGCACCGGGGAGCTGTTTTTT. Its protein is CASRSGQGSTGELFF.

The J gene is TRBJ1-4, the V gene TRBV29-1, with 7 bases matching TRBD1. J was trimmed by 5 bases and V by 5 bases; bases with no gene match: 2. Per the germline V gene, CDR1 is SQVTM and CDR2 is ANQGSEA. CDR3 size: 12 residues. Here the CDR3 reads CSVRRGNEKLFF. For the CDR3, the DNA is TGCAGCGTTCGCAGGGGGAATGAAAAACTGTTTTTT.

The rearrangement joins TRBV7-9 to TRBJ2-3; D is unclear. Germline CDR1 reads SEHNR; CDR2 reads FQNEAQ (reference sequence). Deletions cut 2 bases from V and 6 bases from J, with 12 bases between. This CDR3 comprises 14 residues. CDR3 bases: TGTGCCAGCAGCTTAACCTATGAATTGGATACGCAGTATTTT. It codes for CASSLTYELDTQYF.